Sequencing of this TCR beta chain was carried out in a study of blood T cell repertoires in COVID-19 (dated by TCRdb to the early 2020s). Regarding the research as a whole: Samples from collaborators originated in the United States, Italy and Spain and spanned both the acute and convalescent phases of COVID-19. Samples came from the ongoing ImmuneRACE study (first 160 participants) plus 1,254 subjects from 6 global collaborators. Where HLA class I and class II types were available, the types were taken from metadata supplied by the sample provider, not from assay-based typing. The repertoires were released in a freely available public database intended as a resource for research on the immune response to SARS-CoV-2. Deeply sampled blood TCRbeta repertoires from subjects exposed to, actively infected with, or recovered from COVID-19 were included in the dataset. Sample metadata almost always included a de-identified subject ID, COVID-19 status, age in years and sex. The prospective study material was composed of cDNA or gDNA derived from T cells, B-cell-depleted T cells, or PBMCs.

To note about this clone: Its antigen remains unidentified. No clone much larger than this one lies a single base away; base qualities are absent.

The immunoSEQ Assay, a bias-controlled multiplex PCR, was used to amplify TCRbeta CDR3 regions from genomic DNA. Processing in the source paper ran as follows. The number of nucleated cells in each sample was estimated from the amplification of reference gene primers within the assay. Sequence reads were collapsed and filtered to measure the absolute abundance of every unique TCRbeta CDR3 rearrangement. Productive Simpson clonality was computed per sample as the square root of Simpson's diversity index over productive rearrangements. TCRdb's version of the immuneACCESS table is confined to in-frame rearrangements and falls short of the full clone set. An unresolved V gene accounts for under half of the shortfall where checked; the remainder is of unknown origin. That table gives V, J and clone size, and the DNA gave D and trimming. This sample has about 480,000 clones in its table, and around 89% of those were observed once. Together, the top ten hold roughly 4% of the sample.

What the study reported, not specific to this receptor: How much clinical and demographic metadata was included differed by source and by participant, and the metadata was provided uncurated.

For CDR1 and CDR2, the germline V gene lists SGHVS and FQNEAQ. V is trimmed back by 1 base and J by 4 bases, and the junction contains 13 bases that no gene match accounts for. The CDR3 measures 18 amino acids from cysteine to phenylalanine. Of all the DNA, just the CDR3 is kept, 54 bases in frame from base 1. Collaborating institutions collected whole blood in K2EDTA tubes following their own protocols. For TCRbeta analysis, collaborator samples were shipped as frozen whole blood, as isolated PBMCs, or as DNA extracted from either sample type. The chain links TRBV7-8 with TRBJ1-1, with 9 middle bases fitting TRBD1. What was sequenced was peripheral blood. The origin of this receptor is a woman aged 25-40 years with acute or convalescent COVID-19. Here the CDR3 is given as CASSLVAGTGTGGTEAFF. At the DNA level, the sequence is TGTGCCAGCAGCTTAGTAGCGGGGACAGGGACCGGGGGCACTGAAGCTTTCTTT.